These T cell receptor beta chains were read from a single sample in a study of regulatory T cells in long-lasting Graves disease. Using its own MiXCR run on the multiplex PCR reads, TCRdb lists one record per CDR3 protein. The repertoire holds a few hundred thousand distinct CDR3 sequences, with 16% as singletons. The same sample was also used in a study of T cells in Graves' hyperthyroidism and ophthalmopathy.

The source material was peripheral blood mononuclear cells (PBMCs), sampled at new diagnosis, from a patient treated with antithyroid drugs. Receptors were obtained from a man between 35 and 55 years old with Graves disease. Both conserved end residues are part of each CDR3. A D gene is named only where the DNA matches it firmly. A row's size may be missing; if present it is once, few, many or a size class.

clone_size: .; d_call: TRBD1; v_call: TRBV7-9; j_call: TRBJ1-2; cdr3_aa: CASSRDRGGYGYTF; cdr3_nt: TGTGCCAGCAGCCGTGACAGGGGTGGCTATGGCTACACCTTC
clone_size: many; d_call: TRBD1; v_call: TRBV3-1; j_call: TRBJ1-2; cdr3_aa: CASSQGQYGYTF; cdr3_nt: TGTGCCAGCAGCCAGGGACAGTATGGCTACACCTTC
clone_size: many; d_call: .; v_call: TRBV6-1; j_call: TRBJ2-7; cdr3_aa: CASSDGGVPDEQYF; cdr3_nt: TGTGCCAGCAGTGACGGGGGCGTCCCTGACGAGCAGTACTTC
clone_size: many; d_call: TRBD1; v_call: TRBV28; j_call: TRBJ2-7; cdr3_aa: CASSFPRDRDRASYEQYF; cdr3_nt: TGTGCCAGCAGTTTCCCCAGAGATAGGGACAGGGCCTCCTACGAGCAGTACTTC
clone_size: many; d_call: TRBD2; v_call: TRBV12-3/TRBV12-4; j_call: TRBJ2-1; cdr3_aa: CASRTSGGANEQFF; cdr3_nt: TGTGCCAGCAGGACTAGCGGGGGGGCCAATGAGCAGTTCTTC
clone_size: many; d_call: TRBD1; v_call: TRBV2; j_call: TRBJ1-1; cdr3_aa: CASSRDRDTEAFF; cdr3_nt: TGTGCCAGCAGCCGGGACAGGGACACTGAAGCTTTCTTT
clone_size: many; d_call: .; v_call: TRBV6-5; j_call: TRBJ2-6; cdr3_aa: CASSYSGGANVLTF; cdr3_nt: TGTGCCAGCAGTTACTCGGGGGGGGCCAACGTCCTGACTTTC
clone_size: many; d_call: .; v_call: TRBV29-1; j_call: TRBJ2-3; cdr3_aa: CSLIGVGTDTQYF; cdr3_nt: TGCAGCCTGATCGGGGTGGGGACAGATACGCAGTATTTT
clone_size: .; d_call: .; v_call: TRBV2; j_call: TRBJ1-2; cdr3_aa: CASRTQVLRSYGYTF; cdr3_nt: TGTGCCAGCAGGACCCAGGTCTTGAGAAGCTATGGCTACACCTTC
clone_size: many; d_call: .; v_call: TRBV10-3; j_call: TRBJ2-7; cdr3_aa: CAISESLASYEQYF; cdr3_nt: TGTGCCATCAGTGAGTCGCTAGCGTCCTACGAGCAGTACTTC
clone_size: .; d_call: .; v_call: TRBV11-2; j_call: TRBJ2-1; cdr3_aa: CASSSYTGTRNEQFF; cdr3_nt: TGTGCCAGCAGCTCCTACACCGGGACAAGAAATGAGCAGTTCTTC
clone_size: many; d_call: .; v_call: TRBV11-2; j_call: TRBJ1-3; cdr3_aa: CTSSPPGHGNTIYF; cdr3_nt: TGTACCAGCAGCCCTCCGGGACATGGAAACACCATATATTTT
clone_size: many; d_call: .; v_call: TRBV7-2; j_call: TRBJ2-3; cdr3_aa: CASSLATGADTQYF; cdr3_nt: TGTGCCAGCAGCTTAGCTACGGGGGCAGATACGCAGTATTTT
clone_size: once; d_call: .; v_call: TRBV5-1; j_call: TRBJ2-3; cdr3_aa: CASSLIASPADTQYF; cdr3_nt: TGCGCCAGCAGCTTGATAGCTAGCCCCGCAGATACGCAGTATTTT
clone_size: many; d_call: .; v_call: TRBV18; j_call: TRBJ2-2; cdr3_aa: CASSPPSRRGTGELFF; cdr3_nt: TGTGCCAGCTCACCACCCTCGCGCAGGGGCACCGGGGAGCTGTTTTTT
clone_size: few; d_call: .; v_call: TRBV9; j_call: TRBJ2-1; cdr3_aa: CASSANFYEQFF; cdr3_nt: TGTGCCAGCAGCGCAAATTTTTATGAGCAGTTCTTC
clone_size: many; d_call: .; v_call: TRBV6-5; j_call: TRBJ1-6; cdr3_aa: CASSFRESSSPLHF; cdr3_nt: TGTGCCAGCAGTTTCAGGGAGAGTAGTTCACCCCTCCACTTT
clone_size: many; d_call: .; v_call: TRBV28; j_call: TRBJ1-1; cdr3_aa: CASSFSRNTEAFF; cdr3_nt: TGTGCCAGCAGTTTTTCCCGGAACACTGAAGCTTTCTTT
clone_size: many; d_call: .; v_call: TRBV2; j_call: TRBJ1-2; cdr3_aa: CASRLGSAGRAGYTF; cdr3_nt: TGTGCCAGCAGACTTGGGAGCGCCGGGAGGGCCGGCTACACCTTC
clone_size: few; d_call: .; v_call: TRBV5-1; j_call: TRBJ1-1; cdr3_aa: CASSSQGISQRAFF; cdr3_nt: TGCGCCAGCAGCTCTCAGGGGATATCACAACGAGCTTTCTTT
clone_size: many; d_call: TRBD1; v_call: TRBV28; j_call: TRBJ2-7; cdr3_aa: CASSSYRGTYEQYF; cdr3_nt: TGTGCCAGCAGTTCTTACAGGGGGACCTACGAGCAGTACTTC
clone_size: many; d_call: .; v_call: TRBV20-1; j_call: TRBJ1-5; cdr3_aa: CSARSRADQPQHF; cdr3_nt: TGCAGTGCTAGAAGCAGGGCGGATCAGCCCCAGCATTTT